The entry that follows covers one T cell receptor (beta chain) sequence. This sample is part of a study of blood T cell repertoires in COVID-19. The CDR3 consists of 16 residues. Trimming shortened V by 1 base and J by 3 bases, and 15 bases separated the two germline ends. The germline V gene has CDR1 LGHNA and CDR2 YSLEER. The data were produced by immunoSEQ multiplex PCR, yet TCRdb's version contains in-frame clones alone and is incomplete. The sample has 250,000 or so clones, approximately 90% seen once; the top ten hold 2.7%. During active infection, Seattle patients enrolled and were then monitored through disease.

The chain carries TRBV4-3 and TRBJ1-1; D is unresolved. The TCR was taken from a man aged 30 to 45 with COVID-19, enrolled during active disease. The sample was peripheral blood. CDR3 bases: TGCGCCAGCAGCCAAGTTATACACTCCCGGGACACTGAAGCTTTCTTT. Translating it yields CASSQVIHSRDTEAFF.